These 28 T cell receptor beta chains were sequenced from one sample in a study of cytomegalovirus exposure and HLA in healthy donors. Profiling relied on immunoSEQ multiplex PCR, and the TCRdb table lists in-frame clones only, not all of them. The sample holds over 60,000 clones, around 95% seen once. The sequenced sample consisted of PBMCs. Receptors originate from a man aged 18-30 years in good health and CMV-seropositive.

The chain is built from TRBV28 and TRBJ2-1, with 8 bases matching TRBD2. The CDR3 sequence is 14 residues long. Germline-derived CDR1 and CDR2 are MDHEN and SYDVKM. V lost 3 bases, J lost 6 bases, and 4 bases stayed unmatched. The chain's CDR3 is CASSFLAGRNEQFF. DNA for the CDR3: TGTGCCAGCAGTTTCCTAGCGGGTCGCAATGAGCAGTTCTTC.

V is TRBV27 and J is TRBJ1-2, with D perhaps TRBD1 (6 bases). There are 13 residues in the CDR3. V dropped 6 bases and J dropped 10 bases, with 18 bases sitting between them. The germline CDR1 and CDR2 sequences are MNHEY and SMNVEV (reference sequence). In nucleotides, the CDR3 is TGTGCCAGCAGCCTTCGGGACACCCTGCCCTACACCTTC. Amino acid sequence: CASSLRDTLPYTF.

J is TRBJ2-4 and V is TRBV28, with 13 nucleotides matching TRBD2. This CDR3 has 16 residues. Germline V gene sequence: CDR1 MDHEN, CDR2 SYDVKM. V was pared by 5 bases and J by 0 bases, with 1 base of the junction left unmatched. In nucleotides, the CDR3 is TGTGCCAGCAGTACTAGCGGGAGGGTAGCCAAAAACATTCAGTACTTC. It encodes CASSTSGRVAKNIQYF.

The chain has TRBV9 and TRBJ2-6; D gene uncertain. The CDR3 is made up of 16 amino acids. The V end lost 0 bases, the J end lost 0 bases, and 7 bases lay between the germline ends. The V gene's germline CDR1 is SGDLS and CDR2 YYNGEE. The CDR3 nucleotides read TGTGCCAGCAGCGTAGTGTCTCGCTCTGGGGCCAACGTCCTGACTTTC. Encoded protein: CASSVVSRSGANVLTF.

V is TRBV9 and J is TRBJ2-7; weak D call: TRBD1 (6 bases). The V end lost 0 bases, the J end lost 2 bases, and 9 bases lay between the germline ends. Germline loops: CDR1 SGDLS, CDR2 YYNGEE. This CDR3 contains 14 residues. This CDR3 is CASSVGTGPYEQYF. The CDR3, as DNA: TGTGCCAGCAGCGTAGGCACAGGGCCCTACGAGCAGTACTTC.

This clone was picked up one time. The gene calls are TRBV7-2 and TRBJ1-4; the D is unclear. The CDR3 length is 16 residues. V was pared by 0 bases and J by 0 bases, with 8 bases between. CDR1 and CDR2 from the germline V gene are SGHTA and FQGNSA. The CDR3 DNA sequence: TGTGCCAGCAGCTTAGCGTACAGTGCAACTAATGAAAAACTGTTTTTT. As protein: CASSLAYSATNEKLFF.

The chain recombines TRBV4-1 with TRBJ2-7; the match to TRBD2 covers 12 bases. CDR3 length: 18 residues. The germline gives CDR1 MGHRA, CDR2 YSYEKL. The trim removed 4 bases at V and 7 bases at J, leaving 17 bases unmatched. CDR3 in DNA: TGCGCCAGCAGCCCACCACCGTTAGGGGGACTAGCGGGCGGGGAGCAGTACTTC. Translated, it gives CASSPPPLGGLAGGEQYF.

V and J are TRBV28 and TRBJ2-1; 12 bases line up with TRBD2. J lost 8 bases, V lost 3 bases, and 17 bases had no gene match. Germline V gene data show CDR1 as MDHEN and CDR2 as SYDVKM. CDR3 length: 19 amino acids. The CDR3 nucleotides read TGTGCCAGCAGTTTCGGAAGACTAGCGGGAGACTTGCTTAGGGATGAGCAGTTCTTC. This translates into CASSFGRLAGDLLRDEQFF. The full variable domain, in which reference TRBV28 and TRBJ2-1 provide the parts outside the CDR3, is DVKVTQSSRYLVKRTGEKVFLECVQDMDHENMFWYRQDPGLGLRLIYFSYDVKMKEKGDIPEGYSVSREKKERFSLILESASTNQTSMYLCASSFGRLAGDLLRDEQFFGPGTRLTVL.

This clone was observed a single time. The rearrangement uses TRBV27 and TRBJ2-1, with D tentatively TRBD1 (6 bases). CDR1 is MNHEY and CDR2 is SMNVEV in the germline V gene (reference sequence). This CDR3 has 17 amino acids. V gave up 3 bases and J gave up 8 bases, with 23 bases separating them. The DNA for the CDR3 is TGTGCCAGCAGTTTGGGGGAGCCGGGACAACGACACGATGAGCAGTTCTTC. This translates into CASSLGEPGQRHDEQFF.

V gene TRBV5-6 combines with J gene TRBJ2-1, with 11 bases matching TRBD1. From germline, CDR1 is SGHDT and CDR2 YYEEEE. The CDR3 is 15 amino acids. V dropped 3 bases and J dropped 9; count of bases not matched to a gene: 8. The CDR3 loop reads CASSWWDRGLSEQFF. The CDR3 DNA reads as TGTGCCAGCAGCTGGTGGGACAGGGGGTTGAGTGAGCAGTTCTTC.

The V gene is TRBV21-1, the J gene TRBJ2-7; the D segment call TRBD1 is taken from the table without a DNA check. TRBV21-1 is annotated as a pseudogene. The CDR3 consists of 16 residues. The CDR3 sequence: CASSSDSGQGNTEQYF. CDR3 DNA: TGTGCCAGCAGCTCTGATTCGGGACAGGGTAACACGGAGCAGTACTTC.

V and J are TRBV7-6 and TRBJ2-7; a possible D gene is TRBD2 (5 bases). Per germline, CDR1 SGHVS and CDR2 FNYEAQ. This CDR3 is 14 amino acids long. V was clipped by 2 bases and J by 4 bases, with 12 bases between them. The chain's CDR3 is CASSLSGISYEQYF. CDR3 sequence (DNA): TGTGCCAGCAGCTTATCGGGGATCAGTTACGAGCAGTACTTC.

The rearrangement uses TRBV6-8 and TRBJ2-3, with TRBD2 matching 8 bases. The CDR3 sequence is 19 residues long. Germline V gene data show CDR1 as MNHGY and CDR2 as SAAAGT. The junction had 14 bases not matched to a gene; V was cut back by 0 bases and J by 3 bases. CDR3 amino acids: CASSYSNGCKREKTDTQYF. The CDR3 nucleotides read TGTGCCAGCAGTTACTCGAATGGGTGTAAGCGGGAGAAAACAGATACGCAGTATTTT.

Turning to this clone: Compared with germline, one end of the junction differs, possibly owing to a read error. This chain connects TRBV7-7 to TRBJ2-5; TRBD1 matches at 7 bases. Germline CDR1 and CDR2: SSHAT and FNYEAQ (reference sequence). The CDR3 is 13 residues long. CDR3 loop: CASSLGQQETQYF. DNA of the CDR3: TGTGCTAGCAGCCTGGGACAGCAAGAGACCCAGTACTTC.

This chain connects TRBV19 to TRBJ1-6; D remains unclear. Germline V CDR1 and CDR2: LNHDA, SQIVND (reference sequence). This CDR3 is built from 18 residues. V was pared by 5 bases and J by 3 bases, with 20 bases between. In DNA form, the CDR3 reads TGTGCCAGTAGTTTGCGGACTCTGAGCTCCGACTATAATTCACCCCTCCACTTT. Translated, it gives CASSLRTLSSDYNSPLHF.

The V gene is TRBV6-6, the J gene TRBJ2-7; D possibly corresponds to TRBD1 (6 bases). Trimming pared 2 bases from V and 4 bases from J, leaving 12 bases between. The germline V gene encodes CDR1 MNHNY and CDR2 SVGAGI (reference sequence). The CDR3 sequence is 14 residues long. The CDR3 sequence: CASSYLQGPYEQYF. The DNA for the CDR3 is TGTGCCAGCAGTTACCTGCAGGGGCCATACGAGCAGTACTTC.

This chain's CDR3 is CASRGREETQYF. The CDR3 bases are TGTGCCAGTAGAGGGAGGGAAGAGACCCAGTACTTC. This chain uses TRBV6-5 with TRBJ2-5, with 7 bases fitting TRBD2. Germline V gene sequence: CDR1 MNHEY, CDR2 SVGAGI. This CDR3 has 12 residues. Trimming at V came to 9 bases and at J to 3 bases, leaving 4 bases not matched to a gene.

The count of this clone is one. The rearrangement uses TRBV30 and TRBJ2-7; perhaps TRBD1 as D (5 bases). In germline, CDR1 is GTSNPN, CDR2 SVGIG (reference sequence). The CDR3 has 12 residues. In DNA form, the CDR3 reads TGTGCTATCCAGGTGGCAGGGTACGAGCAGTACTTC. This gives the protein CAIQVAGYEQYF.

The chain is built from TRBV6-5 and TRBJ2-2; perhaps TRBD2 as D (5 bases). This CDR3 has 15 amino acids. Germline CDR1 is MNHEY and CDR2 is SVGAGI. Trimming cost V 6 bases and J 5 bases, with 16 bases left between them. CDR3 residues: CASRSRKWETGELFF. The CDR3 nucleotides are TGTGCCAGCAGGTCTCGGAAATGGGAGACCGGGGAGCTGTTTTTT.

This rearrangement joins TRBV6-5 to TRBJ2-5; maybe TRBD2 (5 bases). From germline, CDR1 is MNHEY and CDR2 SVGAGI. The V and J ends lost 3 bases and 5 bases respectively, with 16 bases between them. The CDR3 totals 15 residues. The CDR3 nucleotides read TGTGCCAGCAGTTATGCCGGACTGTCGATTGAGACCCAGTACTTC. Translation: CASSYAGLSIETQYF.

This clone has just one count. V usage is TRBV9 and J usage is TRBJ1-5, with TRBD1 matching 12 bases. The germline gives CDR1 SGDLS, CDR2 YYNGEE. The CDR3 is made up of 15 amino acids. With V trimmed by 3 bases and J by 5 bases, 3 bases remained unmatched. CDR3 sequence (DNA): TGTGCCAGCAGCGCCGGGACAGGGGGCGATCAGCCCCAGCATTTT. It codes for CASSAGTGGDQPQHF.

V and J are TRBV4-1 and TRBJ2-5, with TRBD2 as a possible D gene (5 bases). V was shortened by 0 bases and J by 7 bases, with 9 bases between the two germline ends. Per germline, CDR1 MGHRA and CDR2 YSYEKL. The CDR3 consists of 13 residues. The CDR3 region has the DNA TGCGCCAGCAGCCAAGAAATAGAGGGGACCCAGTACTTC. Its protein is CASSQEIEGTQYF.

This clone was picked up a small number of times. The chain joins TRBV4-2 to TRBJ2-7, with a weak D call TRBD2 (5 bases). There are 17 residues in the CDR3. V lost 0 bases and J 6 bases, leaving 21 bases between the germline ends. CDR1 is LGHNA and CDR2 is YNFKEQ in the germline V gene. The CDR3 sequence is CASSQERGLTRSPEQYF. The DNA for the CDR3 is TGTGCCAGCAGCCAAGAACGAGGGTTAACCCGGTCCCCCGAGCAGTACTTC.

This chain uses TRBV15 with TRBJ2-4, with 12 bases that match TRBD1. The V and J ends lost 2 bases and 0 bases, in that order; junction bases with no gene match: 11. CDR1 LNHNV and CDR2 YYDKDF come from the germline V gene (reference sequence). CDR3 length: 20 amino acids. CDR3 sequence: CATSRSTGTGGFLAKNIQYF. CDR3 in DNA: TGTGCCACCAGCAGATCCACCGGGACAGGGGGCTTCCTAGCCAAAAACATTCAGTACTTC.

This clone was seen a single time. This chain links TRBV4-1 with TRBJ1-1; tentative D call: TRBD1 (5 bases). Per the germline V gene, CDR1 is MGHRA and CDR2 is YSYEKL. Trimming cost V 3 bases and J 1 base, with 12 bases left between them. The CDR3 extends over 15 amino acids. CDR3 residues: CASSQVGLGNTEAFF. DNA for the CDR3: TGCGCCAGCAGCCAGGTGGGGCTTGGGAACACTGAAGCTTTCTTT.

The CDR3 sequence: CASSQIGLERTDTQYF. The CDR3 DNA sequence: TGTGCCAGTAGTCAGATCGGGTTGGAGCGGACAGATACGCAGTATTTT. The chain joins TRBV19 to TRBJ2-3, with D possibly TRBD2 on 5 matching bases. The CDR3 is 16 amino acids. Germline V lookup: CDR1 LNHDA, CDR2 SQIVND (reference sequence). V gave up 5 bases and J gave up 3 bases, with 18 bases separating them.

This sequence joins TRBV4-3 and TRBJ2-7; 9 positions match TRBD1. The CDR3 sequence is 15 residues long. After removal of 3 bases from V and 5 bases from J, the junction contained 8 bases not matched to a gene. In germline, CDR1 is LGHNA, CDR2 YSLEER. In DNA form, the CDR3 reads TGCGCCAGCAGCCACGCCGAGGGACAGGGAGACGAGCAGTACTTC. It specifies CASSHAEGQGDEQYF.

This chain uses TRBV30 with TRBJ1-2; D might be TRBD1 (6 bases). The CDR3 contains 9 residues. Germline V lookup: CDR1 GTSNPN, CDR2 SVGIG (reference sequence). Here the CDR3 DNA reads TGTGGGGCAGGGGATGGCTACACCTTC. As protein: CGAGDGYTF.